This T cell receptor beta chain came from a study of Graves' ophthalmopathy and Graves' hyperthyroidism. Findings of the study overall: Blood also held most thyroid clonotypes expanded above 0.001 frequency.

Germline V lookup: CDR1 SNHLY, CDR2 FYNNEI. V lost 9 bases to trimming and J lost 6 bases; unmatched junction nucleotides: 4. The CDR3 contains 11 residues. Worth noting for this clonotype: The target antigen is unknown.

Enrollment excluded any patients with other autoimmune diseases, uncontrolled infections, pregnancy or lactation. The sequenced template was RNA, covering the TCR beta CDR3 region. An opening RT-PCR round employed HTBI primers and preceded a second-round multiplex PCR. TCRdb ran MiXCR on the multiplex PCR reads and lists one entry per CDR3 protein. The sample consists of some 1.1 million distinct CDR3 sequences, less than 45% of them appearing once. Sequencing was performed on peripheral blood or thyroid tissue (not recorded which). The J gene is TRBJ1-1, the V gene TRBV2, with 7 bases fitting TRBD1. The receptor was derived from an adult man with Graves' hyperthyroidism. The CDR3 nucleotides are TGTGCCAGGATGACAGGGCCTGAAGCTTTCTTT. Translating it yields CARMTGPEAFF.